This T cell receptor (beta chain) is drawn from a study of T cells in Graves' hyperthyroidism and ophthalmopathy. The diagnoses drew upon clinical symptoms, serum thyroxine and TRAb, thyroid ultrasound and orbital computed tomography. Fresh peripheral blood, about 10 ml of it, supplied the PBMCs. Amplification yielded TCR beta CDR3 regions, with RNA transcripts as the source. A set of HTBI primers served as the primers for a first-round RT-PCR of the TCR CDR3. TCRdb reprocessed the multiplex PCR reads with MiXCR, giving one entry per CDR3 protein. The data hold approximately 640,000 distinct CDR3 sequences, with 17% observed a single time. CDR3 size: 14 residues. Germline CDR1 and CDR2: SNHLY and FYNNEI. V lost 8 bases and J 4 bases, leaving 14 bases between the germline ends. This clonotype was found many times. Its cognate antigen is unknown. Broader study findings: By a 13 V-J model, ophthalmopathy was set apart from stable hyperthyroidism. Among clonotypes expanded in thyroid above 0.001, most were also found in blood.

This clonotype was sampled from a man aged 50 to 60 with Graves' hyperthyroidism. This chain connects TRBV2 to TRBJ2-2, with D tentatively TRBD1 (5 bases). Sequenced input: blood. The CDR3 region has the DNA TGTGCCAGCGCCTCGACAGACCTCACCGGGGAGCTGTTTTTT. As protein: CASASTDLTGELFF.